A selection of T cell receptor beta chains follows, all from one sample in a study of cytomegalovirus exposure and HLA in healthy donors. The protocol was immunoSEQ multiplex PCR, while the TCRdb copy is restricted to in-frame clones and leaves out a portion. Among 65,000 to 95,000 clones listed, approximately 95% were seen once. Sequencing was performed on PBMCs. All receptors derive from a man aged 18 to 30 in good health and CMV-seronegative. CDR3s include the opening cysteine and the closing phenylalanine or tryptophan. Each record gives: J gene, D gene, V gene, clone size, CDR3 DNA, CDR3 protein. D genes are given only for firm matches. Size is omitted from some rows. Given values are once, few, many or a class for expanded clones.

J gene: TRBJ2-1; D gene: NA; V gene: TRBV9; clone size: NA; CDR3 DNA: TGTGCCAGCAGCCCAGGGGGCGGGGGCCCTGGTTCTGGGCAGTTCTTC; CDR3 protein: CASSPGGGGPGSGQFF
J gene: TRBJ1-2; D gene: NA; V gene: TRBV29-1; clone size: NA; CDR3 DNA: TGCAGCGTTGAGAGGGCAGCTATCTTC; CDR3 protein: CSVERAAIF
J gene: TRBJ2-2; D gene: NA; V gene: TRBV18; clone size: NA; CDR3 DNA: TGTGCCAGCTCACCACAGACAGCGAACACCGGGGAGCTGTTTTTT; CDR3 protein: CASSPQTANTGELFF
J gene: TRBJ1-1; D gene: TRBD1; V gene: TRBV6-5; clone size: NA; CDR3 DNA: TGTGCCAGCAGTACCGGGGCCTCAGGGGGCACTGAAGCTTTCTTT; CDR3 protein: CASSTGASGGTEAFF
J gene: TRBJ2-3; D gene: NA; V gene: TRBV30; clone size: NA; CDR3 DNA: TGTGCCTGGAGTGCCCCCCCCCGTACTAGCACAGATACGCAGTATTTT; CDR3 protein: CAWSAPPRTSTDTQYF
J gene: TRBJ1-1; D gene: TRBD1; V gene: TRBV29-1; clone size: once; CDR3 DNA: TGCAGCGTTGGGTCCGGGACAGGGGGCTCCACTGAAGCTTTCTTT; CDR3 protein: CSVGSGTGGSTEAFF
J gene: TRBJ2-1; D gene: NA; V gene: TRBV6-6; clone size: NA; CDR3 DNA: TGTGCCAGCAGCTCCACAGGGTCCAATGAGCAGTTCTTC; CDR3 protein: CASSSTGSNEQFF
J gene: TRBJ2-5; D gene: TRBD2; V gene: TRBV4-2; clone size: NA; CDR3 DNA: TGTGCCAGCAGCCGAGAAGCGGGGGTTACTCAAGAGACCCAGTACTTC; CDR3 protein: CASSREAGVTQETQYF
J gene: TRBJ2-2; D gene: TRBD2; V gene: TRBV6-1; clone size: NA; CDR3 DNA: TGTGCCAGCAGTGAATGGGAGGGCTTCATCTCCACCGGGGAGCTGTTTTTT; CDR3 protein: CASSEWEGFISTGELFF
J gene: TRBJ1-5; D gene: NA; V gene: TRBV5-4; clone size: NA; CDR3 DNA: TGTGCCAGCAGTAAGACTGGGCAGCCCCAGCATTTT; CDR3 protein: CASSKTGQPQHF
J gene: TRBJ2-3; D gene: TRBD1; V gene: TRBV4-1; clone size: NA; CDR3 DNA: TGCGCCAGCAGCCTGGGACAGGGGCATGGCGCAGATACGCAGTATTTT; CDR3 protein: CASSLGQGHGADTQYF
J gene: TRBJ2-1; D gene: TRBD2; V gene: TRBV27; clone size: NA; CDR3 DNA: TGTGCCAGCAGTACGCTACTAGCGGGGGGTGAGCAGTTCTTC; CDR3 protein: CASSTLLAGGEQFF
J gene: TRBJ2-2; D gene: TRBD2; V gene: TRBV7-8; clone size: NA; CDR3 DNA: TGTGCCAGCAGCATCTCTCGGGGGGACACCGGGGAGCTGTTTTTT; CDR3 protein: CASSISRGDTGELFF
J gene: TRBJ1-4; D gene: TRBD1; V gene: TRBV29-1; clone size: once; CDR3 DNA: TGCAGCGTTGAAGTATGGACAGGGGCGAATGAAAAACTGTTTTTT; CDR3 protein: CSVEVWTGANEKLFF
J gene: TRBJ2-2; D gene: TRBD2; V gene: TRBV19; clone size: NA; CDR3 DNA: TGTGCCAGTAGTCCTCGGACTAGCGGGGTCCACACCGGGGAGCTGTTTTTT; CDR3 protein: CASSPRTSGVHTGELFF
J gene: TRBJ2-7; D gene: NA; V gene: TRBV7-2; clone size: NA; CDR3 DNA: TGTGCCAGCAGCTTAATGGGGGCCGAGGGATACGAGCAGTACTTC; CDR3 protein: CASSLMGAEGYEQYF
J gene: TRBJ1-3; D gene: NA; V gene: TRBV11-2; clone size: few; CDR3 DNA: TGTGCCAGCAGGCGGAGTTTCGGGGGCTCTGGAAACACCATATATTTT; CDR3 protein: CASRRSFGGSGNTIYF
J gene: TRBJ1-1; D gene: NA; V gene: TRBV30; clone size: NA; CDR3 DNA: TGTGCCTGGAGTGCCGGGACACCAAGAACTGAAGCTTTCTTT; CDR3 protein: CAWSAGTPRTEAFF
J gene: TRBJ2-7; D gene: TRBD2; V gene: TRBV28; clone size: NA; CDR3 DNA: TGTGCCAGCAGTTTATGGGGAGTGGGGACTAGCGGATACGAGCAGTACTTC; CDR3 protein: CASSLWGVGTSGYEQYF
J gene: TRBJ1-2; D gene: NA; V gene: TRBV7-9; clone size: NA; CDR3 DNA: TGTGCCAGCAGCTCAAACAGGGAGGGCTACACCTTC; CDR3 protein: CASSSNREGYTF
J gene: TRBJ1-5; D gene: TRBD1; V gene: TRBV2; clone size: NA; CDR3 DNA: TGTGCCAGCAGTGTTGGGACAGCGAGCAATCAGCCCCAGCATTTT; CDR3 protein: CASSVGTASNQPQHF
J gene: TRBJ1-2; D gene: TRBD1; V gene: TRBV28; clone size: few; CDR3 DNA: TGTGCCAGCAGTTACCCCCTCGGGGACAGCCCTAACTATGGCTACACCTTC; CDR3 protein: CASSYPLGDSPNYGYTF
J gene: TRBJ2-6; D gene: NA; V gene: TRBV1; clone size: NA; CDR3 DNA: TGCACCAGCAGCACGTCCGGGACAGGGGCTGGGGCCAACGTCCTGACTTTC; CDR3 protein: CTSSTSGTGAGANVLTF
J gene: TRBJ2-7; D gene: TRBD1; V gene: TRBV6-1; clone size: NA; CDR3 DNA: TGTGCCAGCAGTGCCGACAGGGCGGAAGGTTGGGAGCAGTACTTC; CDR3 protein: CASSADRAEGWEQYF
J gene: TRBJ1-3; D gene: NA; V gene: TRBV19; clone size: NA; CDR3 DNA: TGTGCCAGCCGACGAAAGGAGGACACCATATATTTT; CDR3 protein: CASRRKEDTIYF
J gene: TRBJ2-1; D gene: TRBD1; V gene: TRBV2; clone size: few; CDR3 DNA: TGTGCCAGCGGAAAACAGGGGTTGGACAATGAGCAGTTCTTC; CDR3 protein: CASGKQGLDNEQFF
J gene: TRBJ2-5; D gene: NA; V gene: TRBV4-1; clone size: NA; CDR3 DNA: TGCGCCAGCAGCCAAGGGGTCGCAGGGCTACCTCAAGGGACCCAGTACTTC; CDR3 protein: CASSQGVAGLPQGTQYF
J gene: TRBJ1-1; D gene: NA; V gene: TRBV2; clone size: NA; CDR3 DNA: TGTGCCAGCAGCACGCAGGGGAACACTGAAGCTTTCTTT; CDR3 protein: CASSTQGNTEAFF
J gene: TRBJ1-1; D gene: NA; V gene: TRBV28; clone size: NA; CDR3 DNA: TGTGCCAGCAGGCCCATCCAGACAGTGAACACTGAAGCTTTCTTT; CDR3 protein: CASRPIQTVNTEAFF
J gene: TRBJ1-5; D gene: NA; V gene: TRBV5-1; clone size: NA; CDR3 DNA: TGCGCCAGCAGCCCAGGGGAGGGCGGTGGCCAGCCCCAGCATTTT; CDR3 protein: CASSPGEGGGQPQHF
J gene: TRBJ1-5; D gene: NA; V gene: TRBV11-2; clone size: NA; CDR3 DNA: TGTGCCAGCAGCTTCCCAGACAGAGTACCTTTAACCTATCAGCCCCAGCATTTT; CDR3 protein: CASSFPDRVPLTYQPQHF
J gene: TRBJ2-3; D gene: TRBD1; V gene: TRBV7-2; clone size: NA; CDR3 DNA: TGTGCCAGCAGCCGAATCCCGGGACAGGGGGCTACAGATACGCAGTATTTT; CDR3 protein: CASSRIPGQGATDTQYF
J gene: TRBJ2-2; D gene: NA; V gene: TRBV7-9; clone size: NA; CDR3 DNA: TGTGCCAGCAGCTTAACCGGGGGGAACACCGGGGAGCTGTTTTTT; CDR3 protein: CASSLTGGNTGELFF
J gene: TRBJ2-2; D gene: TRBD2; V gene: TRBV6-1; clone size: NA; CDR3 DNA: TGTGCCAGCAGTAAACCAGGGAGGGACACCGGGGAGCTGTTTTTT; CDR3 protein: CASSKPGRDTGELFF
J gene: TRBJ1-5; D gene: NA; V gene: TRBV4-2; clone size: NA; CDR3 DNA: TGTGCCAGCAGCCAAGATTGGCAGGGCAATCAGCCCCAGCATTTT; CDR3 protein: CASSQDWQGNQPQHF
J gene: TRBJ2-2; D gene: TRBD2; V gene: TRBV19; clone size: NA; CDR3 DNA: TGTGCCAGTAGTCCTAGCGGGGGGGCCGACACCGGGGAGCTGTTTTTT; CDR3 protein: CASSPSGGADTGELFF
J gene: TRBJ1-3; D gene: TRBD1; V gene: TRBV11-2; clone size: NA; CDR3 DNA: TGTGCCAGCAGCTCACATTTACAGGGGTACGGCCCTGGAAACACCATATATTTT; CDR3 protein: CASSSHLQGYGPGNTIYF
J gene: TRBJ1-2; D gene: NA; V gene: TRBV6-4; clone size: NA; CDR3 DNA: TGTGCCAGCAGAGAAGGGGAGGGCTATGGCTACACCTTC; CDR3 protein: CASREGEGYGYTF
J gene: TRBJ2-7; D gene: TRBD1; V gene: TRBV6-1; clone size: NA; CDR3 DNA: TGTGCCAGCAGACCGGGACAGGGGTGGGTCGAGCAGTACTTC; CDR3 protein: CASRPGQGWVEQYF
J gene: TRBJ2-1; D gene: NA; V gene: TRBV6-5; clone size: NA; CDR3 DNA: TGTGCCAGCAGTTACGGGCTACTTGATGAGCAGTTCTTC; CDR3 protein: CASSYGLLDEQFF
J gene: TRBJ1-1; D gene: NA; V gene: TRBV18; clone size: NA; CDR3 DNA: TGTGCCAGCTCAGCGGTCGGGCAGGGCGGAACAACTGAAGCTTTCTTT; CDR3 protein: CASSAVGQGGTTEAFF
J gene: TRBJ1-1; D gene: NA; V gene: TRBV2; clone size: NA; CDR3 DNA: TGTGCCAGCAGTGAATTGAGGGAGGGGAGCACTGAAGCTTTCTTT; CDR3 protein: CASSELREGSTEAFF
J gene: TRBJ2-1; D gene: NA; V gene: TRBV6-5; clone size: NA; CDR3 DNA: TGTGCCAGCAGTTACCAGGGCAATGAGCAGTTCTTC; CDR3 protein: CASSYQGNEQFF
J gene: TRBJ1-2; D gene: TRBD1; V gene: TRBV9; clone size: NA; CDR3 DNA: TGTGCCAGCAGCGTAAACGGACAGGGTAATGGCTACACCTTC; CDR3 protein: CASSVNGQGNGYTF
J gene: TRBJ1-2; D gene: NA; V gene: TRBV30; clone size: NA; CDR3 DNA: TGTGCCTGGAGTGTACTGGGCGGCTACACCTTC; CDR3 protein: CAWSVLGGYTF
J gene: TRBJ2-7; D gene: TRBD1; V gene: TRBV5-4; clone size: NA; CDR3 DNA: TGTGCCAGCAGCACAGGGGGCGACATATACGAGCAGTACTTC; CDR3 protein: CASSTGGDIYEQYF
J gene: TRBJ2-1; D gene: NA; V gene: TRBV5-6; clone size: NA; CDR3 DNA: TGTGCCAGCACCTCTTTCCCCACCGCAGGGAAATTGGCGGATGAGCAGTTCTTC; CDR3 protein: CASTSFPTAGKLADEQFF
J gene: TRBJ1-1; D gene: NA; V gene: TRBV19; clone size: NA; CDR3 DNA: TGTGCCAGTAGTATTAGACGGGGGAACACTGAAGCTTTCTTT; CDR3 protein: CASSIRRGNTEAFF
J gene: TRBJ2-2; D gene: NA; V gene: TRBV27; clone size: NA; CDR3 DNA: TGTGCCAGCAGACCTGTTGCCCGCGGGGCCTCCCCGAACACCGGGGAGCTGTTTTTT; CDR3 protein: CASRPVARGASPNTGELFF
J gene: TRBJ2-3; D gene: NA; V gene: TRBV18; clone size: NA; CDR3 DNA: TGTGCCAGCTCACCACCGGGACAAATACGCACAGATACGCAGTATTTT; CDR3 protein: CASSPPGQIRTDTQYF
J gene: TRBJ2-1; D gene: TRBD2; V gene: TRBV11-2; clone size: NA; CDR3 DNA: TGTGCCAGCAGCACCTTCCTAGCGGGGGGGGAGCAGTTCTTC; CDR3 protein: CASSTFLAGGEQFF
J gene: TRBJ1-2; D gene: NA; V gene: TRBV5-1; clone size: NA; CDR3 DNA: TGCGCCAGCCGAAGAGCTATGAACTATGGCTACACCTTC; CDR3 protein: CASRRAMNYGYTF
J gene: TRBJ1-2; D gene: TRBD1; V gene: TRBV6-5; clone size: NA; CDR3 DNA: TGTGCCACCACAGAGGGGGCAGGGTATGGCTACACCTTC; CDR3 protein: CATTEGAGYGYTF
J gene: TRBJ2-6; D gene: NA; V gene: TRBV27; clone size: once; CDR3 DNA: TGTGCCAGCAGTTTGGAAACCCCGACATCTGGGGCCAACGTCCTGACTTTC; CDR3 protein: CASSLETPTSGANVLTF
J gene: TRBJ1-1; D gene: TRBD1; V gene: TRBV7-9; clone size: NA; CDR3 DNA: TGTGCCAGCAGCTTGCCTATGCCGACAGGGACTGAAGCTTTCTTT; CDR3 protein: CASSLPMPTGTEAFF
J gene: TRBJ2-2; D gene: NA; V gene: TRBV5-4; clone size: NA; CDR3 DNA: TGTGCCAGGCATGCAGGGTGGACCGGGGAGCTGTTTTTT; CDR3 protein: CARHAGWTGELFF
J gene: TRBJ2-3; D gene: TRBD2; V gene: TRBV19; clone size: NA; CDR3 DNA: TGTGCCAGTAGTACGACTAGCGGGCGCACAGATACGCAGTATTTT; CDR3 protein: CASSTTSGRTDTQYF
J gene: TRBJ2-2; D gene: NA; V gene: TRBV7-9; clone size: NA; CDR3 DNA: TGTGCCAGCAGCGCCTCCCACGGGGCGAACACCGGGGAGCTGTTTTTT; CDR3 protein: CASSASHGANTGELFF